This T cell receptor beta chain was sequenced during a study of CD8 T cells in Susac syndrome. The overall study: The sequenced Susac syndrome patients comprised more than 5 with active disease and roughly 8 in remission. The Susac syndrome patients were therapy-naive, on corticosteroids, or on intravenous immunoglobulin alone at blood draw.

Reverse transcription of about 0.5 to 1 ug RNA was carried out with random hexamers. The method of amplification for TCR beta CDR3 was immunoSEQ multiplex PCR, covering 54 Vbeta and 13 Jbeta. TCRdb analysed the immunoSEQ multiplex PCR reads with MiXCR anew, one entry per CDR3 protein. The sample yields roughly 89,000 distinct CDR3 sequences, roughly 95% seen once. The T cells that were sequenced for TCR beta were CD8+ and CD4+ cells from blood. The germline V gene has CDR1 MRHNA and CDR2 SNTAGT. The germline V and J ends were trimmed by 0 bases and 3 bases, with 5 bases remaining between them. This CDR3 region has 14 residues.

Input material: CD8+ T cells from PBMCs. This chain joins TRBV6-4 and TRBJ2-2, with a tentative D call TRBD2 (5 bases). The sequence was collected from a human donor with Susac syndrome. The CDR3 sequence: CASSDSGDTGELFF. CDR3 nucleotides: TGTGCCAGCAGTGACTCGGGAGACACCGGGGAGCTGTTTTTT.